Sequencing of this T cell receptor (beta chain) was carried out in a study of T cell repertoires in cytomegalovirus infection. This clonotype was seen ten or more times. At one end, the junction sequence differs from germline, possibly due to a read error. The CDR3 runs 15 residues. Germline CDR1 is MNHEY and CDR2 is SVGAGI. MiXCR, run by TCRdb on the reads, gives a single entry per CDR3 protein. This sample yields roughly 600,000 distinct CDR3 sequences, of which roughly 24% are seen a single time; 7.5% to 9% belongs to the top ten. The chain has TRBV6-5 and TRBJ2-3, with 13 positions matching TRBD2. Material for sequencing was CD8+ T cells from PBMCs. This TCR was recovered from a human donor in good health (CMV status not recorded). Some clones in this sample may be carry-over from other donors' samples. The CDR3 spells CASTELAGGPWTQYF. The CDR3, as DNA: TGTGCTAGCACAGAACTAGCGGGGGGGCCGTGGACGCAGTATTTT.